The subject of this entry is one T cell receptor beta chain. TCR sequencing covered a few patients who responded to pembrolizumab. The data belong to a study of PD-1 blockade in mismatch repair-deficient tumors. The CDR3 loop spans 15 amino acids. V was shortened by 0 bases and J by 1 base, with 8 bases between the two germline ends. Germline V gene data show CDR1 as SGDLS and CDR2 as YYNGEE. Sequencing was performed with immunoSEQ multiplex PCR; in TCRdb, only in-frame clones are kept and a portion is missing. The repertoire has 100,000 to 150,000 clones, approximately 90% of them found once; the top ten carry less than 15%.

The chain combines TRBV9 with TRBJ2-1; perhaps TRBD2 as D (6 bases). This TCR derives from an adult with mismatch repair-deficient cancer. This sample comprised peripheral blood, obtained 44 weeks after starting pembrolizumab. CDR3 protein: CASSVDRGSYNEQFF. DNA for the CDR3: TGTGCCAGCAGCGTAGATCGGGGGTCCTACAATGAGCAGTTCTTC. The variable domain in full, completed from reference TRBV9 and TRBJ2-1, reads DSGVTQTPKHLITATGQRVTLRCSPRSGDLSVYWYQQSLDQGLQFLIQYYNGEERAKGNILERFSAQQFPDLHSELNLSSLELGDSALYFCASSVDRGSYNEQFFGPGTRLTVL.